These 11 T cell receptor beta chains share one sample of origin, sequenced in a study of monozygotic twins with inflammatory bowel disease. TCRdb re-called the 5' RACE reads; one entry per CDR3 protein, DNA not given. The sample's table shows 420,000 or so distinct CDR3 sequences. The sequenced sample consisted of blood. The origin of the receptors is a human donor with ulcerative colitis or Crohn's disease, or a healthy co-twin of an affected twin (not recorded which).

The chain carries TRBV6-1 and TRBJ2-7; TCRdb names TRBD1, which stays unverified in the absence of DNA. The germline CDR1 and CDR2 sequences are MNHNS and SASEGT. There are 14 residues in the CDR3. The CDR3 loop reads CASNERPSSYEQYF.

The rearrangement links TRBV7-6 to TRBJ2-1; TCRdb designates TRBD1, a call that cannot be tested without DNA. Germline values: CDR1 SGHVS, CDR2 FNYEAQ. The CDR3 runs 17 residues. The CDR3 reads CASSFAQSRDRDLEQFF.

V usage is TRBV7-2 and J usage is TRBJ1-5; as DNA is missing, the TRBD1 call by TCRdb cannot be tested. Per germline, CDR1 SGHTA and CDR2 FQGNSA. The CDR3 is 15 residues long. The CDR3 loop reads CASSPDSNSNQPQHF.

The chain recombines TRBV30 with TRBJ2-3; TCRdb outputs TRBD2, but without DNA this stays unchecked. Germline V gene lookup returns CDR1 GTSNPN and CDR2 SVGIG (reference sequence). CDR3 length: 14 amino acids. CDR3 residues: CACFVAGGRDTQYF.

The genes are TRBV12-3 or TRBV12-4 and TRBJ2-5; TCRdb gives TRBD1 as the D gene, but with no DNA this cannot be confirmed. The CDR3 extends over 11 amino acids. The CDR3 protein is CASSSRGTQYF.

CDR3 residues: CATSVWGLAGANVLTF. This rearrangement joins TRBV10-3 to TRBJ2-6; TCRdb's D call of TRBD1 is untestable without DNA. This CDR3 has 16 residues. The V gene's germline CDR1 is ENHRY and CDR2 SYGVKD.

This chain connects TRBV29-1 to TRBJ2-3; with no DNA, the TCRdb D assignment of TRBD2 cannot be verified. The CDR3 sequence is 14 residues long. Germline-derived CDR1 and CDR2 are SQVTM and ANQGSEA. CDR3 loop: CSGLAGGRTDTQYF.

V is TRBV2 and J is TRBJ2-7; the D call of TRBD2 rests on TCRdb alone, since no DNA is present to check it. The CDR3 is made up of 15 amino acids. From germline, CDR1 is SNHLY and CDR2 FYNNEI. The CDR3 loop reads CASSRTSGGTYEQYF.

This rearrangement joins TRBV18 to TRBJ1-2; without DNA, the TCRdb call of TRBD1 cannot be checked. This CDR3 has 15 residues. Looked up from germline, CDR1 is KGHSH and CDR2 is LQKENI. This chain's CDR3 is CASSPPGTGVYGYTF.

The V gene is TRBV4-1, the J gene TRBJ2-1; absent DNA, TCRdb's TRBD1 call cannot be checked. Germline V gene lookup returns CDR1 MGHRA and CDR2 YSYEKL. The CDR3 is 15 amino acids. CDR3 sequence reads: CASSDWGESYNEQFF.

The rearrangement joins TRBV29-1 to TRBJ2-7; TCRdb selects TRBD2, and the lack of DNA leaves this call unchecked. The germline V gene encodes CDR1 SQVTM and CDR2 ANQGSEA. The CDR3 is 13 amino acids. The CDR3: CSVVGGSLYEQYF.